The 27 T cell receptor beta chains given below trace back to one sample, sequenced in a study of identical twins. TCRdb analysed the 5' RACE reads with MiXCR anew, one entry per CDR3 protein. The repertoire holds more than 600,000 distinct CDR3 sequences, 15% to 20% seen once, with around 13% in the top ten. The same sample was also used in a study of T cells expressing NK-cell markers.

Sequencing was done on a sample of PBMCs. The receptors shown here come from a woman aged 18 to 35 in good health.

This chain connects TRBV10-3 to TRBJ1-1, with 7 bases matching TRBD1. The germline gives CDR1 ENHRY, CDR2 SYGVKD. The CDR3 totals 13 residues. J gave up 6 bases and V 4 bases, and 5 bases lay outside the gene matches. DNA of the CDR3: TGTGCCATCAGTGGAGACAGGGACTCTGAAGCTTTCTTT. Its translation is CAISGDRDSEAFF.

This clonotype is a singleton in its sample. The rearrangement uses TRBV29-1 and TRBJ2-7; 7 positions agree with TRBD1. The germline V gene encodes CDR1 SQVTM and CDR2 ANQGSEA. The CDR3 loop spans 12 amino acids. Germline trimming cut 4 bases from V and 2 bases from J; bases unmatched to any gene: 2. The CDR3 nucleotides read TGCAGCGTTGCTGGGACAGCCTACGAGCAGTACTTC. Protein: CSVAGTAYEQYF.

V and J are TRBV7-6 and TRBJ2-7, with 9 bases aligning to TRBD1. CDR1 is SGHVS, CDR2 FNYEAQ, per germline. CDR3 length: 16 amino acids. V was clipped by 1 base and J by 1 base; unmatched bases: 5. The CDR3 spells CASSLGDRASSYEQYF. In nucleotides, the CDR3 is TGTGCCAGCAGCTTAGGGGACAGGGCAAGTTCCTACGAGCAGTACTTC.

The chain recombines TRBV7-2 with TRBJ2-1, with 9 bases matching TRBD2. V dropped 7 bases and J dropped 7; count of bases not matched to a gene: 11. The CDR3 runs to 15 residues. In germline, CDR1 is SGHTA, CDR2 FQGNSA. The CDR3 is CASTPRFSGGNEQFF. CDR3 sequence (DNA): TGTGCCAGCACCCCTAGGTTTAGCGGGGGTAATGAGCAGTTCTTC.

This clonotype was found a few times. This chain links TRBV6-5 with TRBJ2-5, with D tentatively TRBD1 (6 bases). The CDR3 contains 14 residues. Germline V CDR1 and CDR2: MNHEY, SVGAGI. Trimming took off 0 bases at V and 5 bases at J, with 10 bases between the two ends. The CDR3 DNA follows: TGTGCCAGCAGTTACTCGACAGGTTGGGAGACCCAGTACTTC. Translating gives CASSYSTGWETQYF.

The rearrangement links TRBV30 to TRBJ2-1; TRBD1 agrees at 9 bases. Per the germline V gene, CDR1 is GTSNPN and CDR2 is SVGIG (reference sequence). There are 13 residues in the CDR3. V gave up 3 bases and J gave up 7 bases; unmatched junction bases: 4. This CDR3 reads CAWRTGGWNEQFF. The CDR3 DNA reads as TGTGCCTGGAGAACAGGGGGCTGGAATGAGCAGTTCTTC.

There are a few counts of this clonotype. V is TRBV20-1 and J is TRBJ2-1; 9 bases agree with TRBD2. J was trimmed by 7 bases and V by 4 bases; bases with no gene match: 8. The V gene's germline CDR1 is DFQATT and CDR2 SNEGSKA (reference sequence). The CDR3 loop spans 14 amino acids. In nucleotides, the CDR3 is TGCAGTGCTAAGGCGGGACTAGCCCGGAATGAGCAGTTCTTC. This gives the protein CSAKAGLARNEQFF.

The chain carries TRBV29-1 and TRBJ1-2; 7 bases are shared with TRBD1. This CDR3 has 12 residues. Germline V lookup: CDR1 SQVTM, CDR2 ANQGSEA. J was trimmed by 2 bases and V by 7 bases; bases with no gene match: 4. CDR3 coding DNA: TGCAGCGATCGACAGGGAAACTATGGCTACACCTTC. The encoded protein is CSDRQGNYGYTF.

This clonotype has just a few counts. The chain couples TRBV20-1 to TRBJ2-7; 12 nucleotides agree with TRBD2. With 5 bases clipped from V and 9 bases from J, the junction kept 5 bases outside the gene matches. Germline-derived CDR1 and CDR2 are DFQATT and SNEGSKA (reference sequence). The CDR3 contains 12 residues. CDR3 region: CSAWTSGKVQYF. As DNA, the CDR3 is TGCAGTGCTTGGACTAGCGGGAAAGTGCAGTACTTC.

The V and J genes are TRBV5-1 and TRBJ2-3, with D tentatively TRBD2 (5 bases). V gave up 9 bases and J gave up 4 bases, with 15 bases separating them. Germline V gene data show CDR1 as SGHRS and CDR2 as YFSETQ. The CDR3 totals 13 residues. The CDR3 bases are TGCGCCACCCAGCGGTCCGGGGCAGATACGCAGTATTTT. Translated: CATQRSGADTQYF.

This clonotype came up a few times. The CDR3 nucleotides read TGCAGCGTTGATGGGACTAGTCGTAATGAGCAGTTCTTC. Translating it yields CSVDGTSRNEQFF. This chain joins TRBV29-1 and TRBJ2-1; 8 bases agree with TRBD2. The CDR3 spans 13 residues. CDR1 is SQVTM, CDR2 ANQGSEA, per germline. V lost 3 bases and J lost 7; bases outside the gene matches: 5.

This clonotype was counted between two and nine times. The rearrangement uses TRBV5-1 and TRBJ2-2; 9 bases match TRBD2. CDR1 is SGHRS, CDR2 YFSETQ, per germline. The CDR3 length is 18 residues. V was clipped by 0 bases and J by 4 bases; unmatched bases: 10. The CDR3 DNA follows: TGCGCCAGCAGCTTGGGTGGACTAGCGTCTTCGCGCACCGGGGAGCTGTTTTTT. It encodes CASSLGGLASSRTGELFF. Full variable domain (outside the CDR3, taken from reference TRBV5-1 and TRBJ2-2): KAGVTQTPRYLIKTRGQQVTLSCSPISGHRSVSWYQQTPGQGLQFLFEYFSETQRNKGNFPGRFSGRQFSNSRSEMNVSTLELGDSALYLCASSLGGLASSRTGELFFGEGSRLTVL.

This clonotype has only a few counts. The rearrangement uses TRBV6-1 and TRBJ2-3; 7 bases are a match to TRBD2. Germline CDR1 and CDR2: MNHNS and SASEGT. This CDR3 has 14 amino acids. V shed 7 bases, J shed 3 bases, and the junction held 7 bases outside the gene matches. In DNA form, the CDR3 reads TGTGCCAGCAAAACTAGCGCCGCGACAGATACGCAGTATTTT. Translation: CASKTSAATDTQYF.

The chain joins TRBV19 to TRBJ1-2; 7 bases align to TRBD1. V lost 7 bases and J lost 4; bases outside the gene matches: 9. The V gene's germline CDR1 is LNHDA and CDR2 SQIVND (reference sequence). The CDR3 has 14 amino acids. The CDR3 bases are TGTGCCAGTAAGCCAGGGGGTCGAGGCTATGGCTACACCTTC. Protein product: CASKPGGRGYGYTF.

Only a few counts were recorded for this clonotype. The chain combines TRBV5-1 with TRBJ2-7; D ambiguous. This CDR3 region has 15 residues. V lost 0 bases, J lost 0 bases, and 10 bases lay in between. Germline CDR1 is SGHRS and CDR2 is YFSETQ. In DNA, the CDR3 is TGCGCCAGCAGCTTGGCCTCGACGGTCTCCTACGAGCAGTACTTC. This codes for CASSLASTVSYEQYF.

This CDR3 reads CSAPQGAGYNSPLHF. Written as DNA, the CDR3 is TGCAGTGCTCCACAGGGGGCCGGATATAATTCACCCCTCCACTTT. The chain carries TRBV20-1 and TRBJ1-6; 9 bases agree with TRBD1. In germline, CDR1 is DFQATT, CDR2 SNEGSKA (reference sequence). The CDR3 is 15 amino acids. The trim removed 5 bases at V and 4 bases at J, leaving 6 bases unmatched.

This clonotype was counted a few times. V gene TRBV9 combines with J gene TRBJ1-3; D might be TRBD1 (5 bases). Trimming shortened V by 5 bases and J by 2 bases, and 11 bases separated the two germline ends. The length of the CDR3 is 14 residues. CDR1 and CDR2 (germline): SGDLS, YYNGEE. CDR3 sequence (DNA): TGTGCCAGCAGTGAATGGGACGCTGGAAACACCATATATTTT. This gives the protein CASSEWDAGNTIYF. Combining the CDR3 with reference TRBV9 and TRBJ1-3 gives the whole variable domain DSGVTQTPKHLITATGQRVTLRCSPRSGDLSVYWYQQSLDQGLQFLIQYYNGEERAKGNILERFSAQQFPDLHSELNLSSLELGDSALYFCASSEWDAGNTIYFGEGSWLTVV.

This clonotype was observed a handful of times. This chain connects TRBV27 to TRBJ2-7; 9 bases map to TRBD1. The junction had 7 bases not matched to a gene; V was cut back by 5 bases and J by 5 bases. This CDR3 comprises 14 residues. Germline V gene lookup returns CDR1 MNHEY and CDR2 SMNVEV (reference sequence). The CDR3 spells CASSPLDRGDEQYF. The CDR3 DNA reads as TGTGCCAGCAGTCCCCTGGACAGGGGCGACGAGCAGTACTTC.

In its sample, this clonotype was seen many times. J is TRBJ2-3 and V is TRBV12-3 or TRBV12-4; D ambiguous. The CDR3 sequence is 10 residues long. Trimming cost V 6 bases and J 2 bases, with 0 bases left between them. The CDR3 region is CASSTDTQYF. CDR3 DNA sequence: TGTGCCAGCAGCACAGATACGCAGTATTTT.

This clonotype was detected many times. The gene calls are TRBV20-1 and TRBJ1-3; TRBD1 agrees at 7 bases. The CDR3 totals 15 residues. After removal of 1 base from V and 0 bases from J, the junction contained 3 bases not matched to a gene. Germline-derived CDR1 and CDR2 are DFQATT and SNEGSKA (reference sequence). The CDR3 sequence: CSARVTGASGNTIYF. The CDR3 DNA follows: TGCAGTGCTAGAGTTACAGGGGCCTCTGGAAACACCATATATTTT.

This CDR3 is CSGSGTGGLNEQYF. In DNA form, the CDR3 reads TGCAGCGGCTCCGGGACAGGGGGTCTCAACGAGCAGTACTTC. V usage is TRBV29-1 and J usage is TRBJ2-7; 11 nucleotides align to TRBD1. Per germline, CDR1 SQVTM and CDR2 ANQGSEA. The CDR3 has 14 amino acids. V was pared by 7 bases and J by 5 bases, with 10 bases of the junction left unmatched.

This clonotype was seen ten or more times. The genes are TRBV4-1 and TRBJ2-1; D is uncertain. The CDR3 runs to 16 residues. The V and J ends lost 1 base and 0 bases respectively, with 10 bases between them. Germline CDR1 MGHRA, CDR2 YSYEKL. Written as DNA, the CDR3 is TGCGCCAGCAGCCAAGGACTCCACCTCTCCTACAATGAGCAGTTCTTC. Translated, it gives CASSQGLHLSYNEQFF.

The V call is TRBV12-3 or TRBV12-4, the J call TRBJ2-1; D ambiguous. This CDR3 comprises 11 residues. Between the trimmed V and J ends, which lost 8 bases and 3 bases, there was a span of 5 bases. CDR3 coding DNA: TGTGCCAGCGTCTTCTACAATGAGCAGTTCTTC. As protein: CASVFYNEQFF.

This clonotype turned up a few times. This chain's CDR3 is CASSAGDGSEAFF. CDR3 DNA: TGTGCCAGCTCCGCAGGGGATGGGTCTGAAGCTTTCTTT. The chain combines TRBV6-1 with TRBJ1-1; a weak D match, TRBD1 (6 bases). Trimming cost V 8 bases and J 6 bases, with 16 bases left between them. The germline gives CDR1 MNHNS, CDR2 SASEGT. The CDR3 extends over 13 amino acids.

The rearrangement joins TRBV25-1 to TRBJ2-7, with a weak D call TRBD1 (5 bases). Trimming took 9 bases from V and 3 from J, leaving 15 bases between them. CDR1 and CDR2 from the germline V gene are MGHDK and SYGVNS. The CDR3 spans 13 residues. CDR3 protein: CASSEATDYEQYF. The CDR3, as DNA: TGTGCCAGTTCCGAGGCGACAGACTACGAGCAGTACTTC.

This clonotype has only a few counts. The chain carries TRBV5-6 and TRBJ2-2, with D possibly being TRBD2 (5 bases). This CDR3 has 15 residues. In germline, CDR1 is SGHDT, CDR2 YYEEEE. Trimming pared 3 bases from V and 0 bases from J, leaving 9 bases between. The CDR3 DNA is TGTGCCAGCAGCTGGAGGATCTCGAACACCGGGGAGCTGTTTTTT. Its translation: CASSWRISNTGELFF. The whole variable domain, filled in from reference TRBV5-6 and TRBJ2-2, reads DAGVTQSPTHLIKTRGQQVTLRCSPKSGHDTVSWYQQALGQGPQFIFQYYEEEERQRGNFPDRFSGHQFPNYSSELNVNALLLGDSALYLCASSWRISNTGELFFGEGSRLTVL.

The chain combines TRBV12-3 or TRBV12-4 with TRBJ2-7; weak D call: TRBD1 (6 bases). V dropped 3 bases and J dropped 3 bases, with 18 bases sitting between them. The CDR3 spans 16 residues. The CDR3 DNA reads as TGTGCCAGCAGTTTTCGGGATCGGACAGTGAGCTACGAGCAGTACTTC. Translating gives CASSFRDRTVSYEQYF.